This passage covers 27 T cell receptor beta chains from one sample sequenced in a study of blood T cell repertoires in COVID-19. Sequencing used immunoSEQ multiplex PCR; TCRdb keeps in-frame clones, though not all of them. The sample carries 350,000 to 450,000 clones, roughly 92% recorded once. Sequencing was carried out using PBMCs or T cells enriched from blood (not recorded which). The receptor set was obtained from a middle-aged woman who had been exposed to COVID-19.

This clone was found a few times. V and J are TRBV5-6 and TRBJ2-7, with D perhaps TRBD2 (6 bases). The CDR3 runs to 14 residues. Deletions cut 2 bases from V and 6 bases from J, with 15 bases between. CDR1 SGHDT and CDR2 YYEEEE come from the germline V gene. This CDR3 reads CASSFTPGGVEQYF. Here the CDR3 DNA reads TGTGCCAGCAGCTTCACTCCGGGCGGGGTCGAGCAGTACTTC.

J is TRBJ1-2 and V is TRBV19; D not resolved. The V end was cut by 7 bases, the J end by 6 bases, with 21 bases between. This CDR3 is 15 amino acids long. Germline CDR1 reads LNHDA; CDR2 reads SQIVND (reference sequence). The CDR3 loop reads CASNDAAGVVDGYTF. The CDR3 DNA reads as TGTGCCAGTAATGATGCGGCCGGAGTCGTTGATGGCTACACCTTC.

The chain employs TRBV6-4 and TRBJ2-3, with D possibly TRBD2 on 7 matching bases. The CDR3 has 15 amino acids. Germline V gene data show CDR1 as MRHNA and CDR2 as SNTAGT. The V and J ends lost 2 bases and 3 bases respectively, with 12 bases between them. The CDR3 spells CASSDAGAPTDTQYF. The CDR3 DNA sequence: TGTGCCAGCAGTGACGCGGGGGCCCCTACAGATACGCAGTATTTT.

The genes are TRBV3-1 (or the pseudogene TRBV3-2) and TRBJ2-1, with D possibly being TRBD2 (6 bases). Germline CDR1 LGHDT, CDR2 YNNKEL (reference sequence). The CDR3 runs 13 residues. The V and J ends lost 4 bases and 8 bases respectively, with 12 bases between them. In DNA form, the CDR3 reads TGTGCCAGCAGCCTCCAGACTAGTTATGAGCAGTTCTTC. Its translation: CASSLQTSYEQFF.

The chain joins TRBV5-1 to TRBJ2-1; D remains ambiguous. CDR1 is SGHRS, CDR2 YFSETQ, per germline. The V end lost 1 base, the J end lost 3 bases, and 8 bases lay between the germline ends. The CDR3 is 14 residues long. CDR3 in amino acids: CASSLFRFYNEQFF. DNA for the CDR3: TGCGCCAGCAGCTTGTTCCGGTTCTACAATGAGCAGTTCTTC.

V gene TRBV10-3 combines with J gene TRBJ1-4; TRBD1 is a possible D gene (6 bases). V was cut by 3 bases and J by 7 bases, with 9 bases left in between. Germline CDR1 ENHRY, CDR2 SYGVKD. The CDR3 covers 13 residues. CDR3 region: CAISEQDSEKLFF. CDR3 DNA: TGTGCCATCAGTGAACAGGACAGTGAAAAACTGTTTTTT.

The rearrangement uses TRBV7-2 and TRBJ1-2, with D possibly TRBD1 on 5 matching bases. Between the trimmed V and J ends, which lost 6 bases and 3 bases, there was a span of 14 bases. Looked up from germline, CDR1 is SGHTA and CDR2 is FQGNSA. The CDR3 has 14 amino acids. The CDR3 DNA reads TGTGCCAGCAGGAATTCCTGGGGGGACTATGGCTACACCTTC. Its protein is CASRNSWGDYGYTF.

The rearrangement links TRBV19 to TRBJ1-1, with TRBD1 matching 10 bases. The CDR3 is 14 amino acids. The germline CDR1 and CDR2 sequences are LNHDA and SQIVND (reference sequence). Trimming at V came to 5 bases and at J to 4 bases, leaving 4 bases not matched to a gene. The CDR3 is CASSPDRGATEAFF. The CDR3 coding sequence is TGTGCCAGTAGTCCGGACAGGGGGGCCACTGAAGCTTTCTTT.

The V call is TRBV18, the J call TRBJ2-7; 9 nucleotides line up with TRBD1. Germline CDR1 KGHSH, CDR2 LQKENI. CDR3 length: 13 residues. J lost 5 bases, V lost 3 bases, and 2 bases had no gene match. The CDR3 bases are TGTGCCAGCTCACCGGGACAGGGTCACGAGCAGTACTTC. This gives the protein CASSPGQGHEQYF.

Many counts were recorded for this clone. The chain is built from TRBV16 and TRBJ2-2; 8 bases are a match to TRBD1. Germline V gene sequence: CDR1 KGHSY, CDR2 FQNENV. The CDR3 spans 14 residues. J gave up 4 bases and V 2 bases, and 0 bases lay outside the gene matches. In DNA, the CDR3 is TGTGCCAGCAGCCAAACAGGGGGCACCGGGGAGCTGTTTTTT. Amino acids: CASSQTGGTGELFF.

V and J are TRBV19 and TRBJ1-1; unclear D gene. Germline V gives CDR1 LNHDA, CDR2 SQIVND (reference sequence). Trimming left V 9 bases short and J 2 bases short, with 13 bases between. This CDR3 has 13 amino acids. This CDR3 is CASERGFNTEAFF. The DNA for the CDR3 is TGTGCCAGCGAGCGAGGGTTCAACACTGAAGCTTTCTTT. Combining the CDR3 with reference TRBV19 and TRBJ1-1 gives the whole variable domain DGGITQSPKYLFRKEGQNVTLSCEQNLNHDAMYWYRQDPGQGLRLIYYSQIVNDFQKGDIAEGYSVSREKKESFPLTVTSAQKNPTAFYLCASERGFNTEAFFGQGTRLTVV.

The chain links TRBV7-3 to TRBJ2-7; 7 nucleotides agree with TRBD2. The CDR3 extends over 14 amino acids. With 5 bases clipped from V and 3 bases from J, the junction kept 7 bases outside the gene matches. Germline V gene sequence: CDR1 SGHTA, CDR2 FQGTGA. The CDR3 loop is CASSLDGGNYEQYF. The CDR3 DNA follows: TGTGCCAGCAGCCTCGACGGGGGGAACTACGAGCAGTACTTC.

This chain connects TRBV10-3 to TRBJ2-7; D possibly corresponds to TRBD1 (6 bases). The length of the CDR3 is 14 residues. Per the germline V gene, CDR1 is ENHRY and CDR2 is SYGVKD. The germline V and J ends were trimmed by 3 bases and 4 bases, with 13 bases remaining between them. CDR3 amino acids: CAISDRGAEYEQYF. As DNA, the CDR3 is TGTGCCATCAGTGACAGGGGAGCGGAATACGAGCAGTACTTC.

CDR3 protein: CASSQEAARYETQYF. The CDR3 nucleotides are TGTGCCAGCAGCCAAGAAGCGGCCAGATACGAGACCCAGTACTTC. The chain links TRBV3-1 (or the pseudogene TRBV3-2) to TRBJ2-5; D possibly corresponds to TRBD2 (5 bases). Germline CDR1 is LGHDT and CDR2 is YNNKEL (reference sequence). The CDR3 runs 15 residues. Trimming shortened V by 0 bases and J by 5 bases, and 13 bases separated the two germline ends.

This chain links TRBV25-1 with TRBJ2-3; 7 bases match TRBD1. After removal of 3 bases from V and 0 bases from J, the junction contained 6 bases not matched to a gene. Germline CDR1 reads MGHDK; CDR2 reads SYGVNS. The CDR3 is 16 residues long. CDR3 bases: TGTGCCAGCAGTGATTACGGGACAGCTAGCACAGATACGCAGTATTTT. It codes for CASSDYGTASTDTQYF.

The chain employs TRBV18 and TRBJ1-4; D perhaps matches TRBD1 (5 bases). V gave up 0 bases and J gave up 3 bases, with 5 bases separating them. This CDR3 spans 14 amino acids. Germline V CDR1 and CDR2: KGHSH, LQKENI. The CDR3 protein is CASSPPTANEKLFF. CDR3 sequence (DNA): TGTGCCAGCTCACCACCGACAGCTAATGAAAAACTGTTTTTT.

J is TRBJ2-3 and V is TRBV11-1, with no clear D. Per germline, CDR1 SGHAT and CDR2 FQDESV (reference sequence). This CDR3 contains 13 residues. V was trimmed by 2 bases and J by 5 bases, leaving 8 bases between them. This CDR3 reads CASSLPLGDTQYF. The DNA of the CDR3 is TGTGCCAGCAGCTTACCTCTAGGAGATACGCAGTATTTT.

V usage is TRBV29-1 and J usage is TRBJ2-5; tentative D call: TRBD1 (5 bases). V lost 6 bases and J 5 bases, leaving 10 bases between the germline ends. This CDR3 spans 11 amino acids. Germline V CDR1 and CDR2: SQVTM, ANQGSEA. The CDR3 coding sequence is TGCAGCGTCAGGGTGGGGGAGACCCAGTACTTC. Translated, it gives CSVRVGETQYF.

The chain links TRBV6-5 to TRBJ2-3, with D tentatively TRBD2 (5 bases). The CDR3 runs to 16 residues. Trimming cost V 2 bases and J 0 bases, with 12 bases left between them. Germline lookup yields CDR1 MNHEY and CDR2 SVGAGI. The CDR3 is CASSYKRKPSTDTQYF. CDR3 nucleotide sequence: TGTGCCAGCAGTTACAAGCGGAAACCTAGCACAGATACGCAGTATTTT.

This chain connects TRBV19 to TRBJ1-2; D gene unclear. From germline, CDR1 is LNHDA and CDR2 SQIVND (reference sequence). V lost 5 bases, J lost 8 bases, and 18 bases lay in between. CDR3 length equals 14 residues. CDR3 coding DNA: TGTGCCAGTAGTCCTACCGGGTCCCTCAGCGGCTACACCTTC. It specifies CASSPTGSLSGYTF.

The chain employs TRBV5-6 and TRBJ1-3; D may be TRBD1 (6 bases). The germline CDR1 and CDR2 sequences are SGHDT and YYEEEE. The V gene lost 0 bases and the J gene lost 0 bases, with 16 bases spanning the gap. The length of the CDR3 is 18 residues. CDR3 coding DNA: TGTGCCAGCAGCTTGGCTTGGGGACATGGGAGCTCTGGAAACACCATATATTTT. This codes for CASSLAWGHGSSGNTIYF. Full variable domain (remainder filled in from reference TRBV5-6 and TRBJ1-3): DAGVTQSPTHLIKTRGQQVTLRCSPKSGHDTVSWYQQALGQGPQFIFQYYEEEERQRGNFPDRFSGHQFPNYSSELNVNALLLGDSALYLCASSLAWGHGSSGNTIYFGEGSWLTVV.

This chain uses TRBV10-2 with TRBJ2-5; D is undetermined. The germline V gene has CDR1 WSHSY and CDR2 SAAADI. V was pared by 7 bases and J by 2 bases, with 5 bases between. The length of the CDR3 is 11 residues. The CDR3: CASTVQETQYF. CDR3 nucleotide sequence: TGCGCCAGCACCGTGCAAGAGACCCAGTACTTC.

This clone was detected only once. The chain is built from TRBV2 and TRBJ1-1; 8 bases are shared with TRBD1. Germline CDR1 and CDR2: SNHLY and FYNNEI. The CDR3 covers 14 residues. V lost 6 bases and J lost 5; bases outside the gene matches: 8. CDR3 region: CASSSTGEGTEAFF. DNA of the CDR3: TGTGCCAGCAGCTCGACAGGGGAGGGGACTGAAGCTTTCTTT.

The chain recombines TRBV18 with TRBJ2-6, with D unresolved. Germline CDR1 reads KGHSH; CDR2 reads LQKENI. The CDR3 extends over 16 amino acids. Trimming pared 3 bases from V and 0 bases from J, leaving 9 bases between. CDR3 nucleotides: TGTGCCAGCTCACCCATTGAGGTCTCTGGGGCCAACGTCCTGACTTTC. Residues: CASSPIEVSGANVLTF.

The chain is built from TRBV10-3 and TRBJ1-1; maybe TRBD1 (6 bases). This CDR3 is built from 14 residues. V lost 6 bases to trimming and J lost 4 bases, with 15 bases between them. CDR1 and CDR2 from the germline V gene are ENHRY and SYGVKD. In nucleotides, the CDR3 is TGTGCCATCAGCGATCACCAGGGGATCACTGAAGCTTTCTTT. Protein product: CAISDHQGITEAFF.

The chain joins TRBV7-3 to TRBJ2-3; a possible D gene is TRBD1 (5 bases). CDR3 length: 14 residues. Trimming stripped 3 bases from V and 2 bases from J, with 9 bases between. Germline V gene data show CDR1 as SGHTA and CDR2 as FQGTGA. CDR3 region: CASSLGLYTDTQYF. The CDR3, as DNA: TGTGCCAGCAGCTTGGGGCTATACACAGATACGCAGTATTTT.

The V gene is TRBV2, the J gene TRBJ2-7, with 8 bases matching TRBD1. Looked up from germline, CDR1 is SNHLY and CDR2 is FYNNEI. CDR3 length: 12 residues. J gave up 2 bases and V 10 bases, and 4 bases lay outside the gene matches. CDR3 loop: CATGQGPYEQYF. The CDR3 nucleotides read TGTGCCACCGGACAGGGTCCCTACGAGCAGTACTTC.